The rows below give T cell receptor beta chains drawn from one sample of a study of PD-L1 blockade in urothelial cancer. Sequencing used immunoSEQ multiplex PCR; TCRdb keeps in-frame clones, though not all of them. The sample has tens of thousands of clones; 80% to 90% are singletons. The sample here was PBMCs, taken around atezolizumab (anti-PD-L1) treatment. The receptors were gathered from a man in his fifties or sixties with urothelial cancer. The CDR3 runs from the conserved cysteine through the conserved F or W. The D gene is left open where the match is weak. Clone size is stated in some rows and not others, as once, few, many or a class when expanded.

D: TRBD1
size: -
J: TRBJ1-2
V: TRBV19
CDR3: CASRRQGDYGYTF
DNA: TGTGCCAGTAGGAGACAGGGTGACTATGGCTACACCTTC

D: -
size: -
J: TRBJ2-6
V: TRBV5-6
CDR3: CASSLPVEHPASGANVLTF
DNA: TGTGCCAGCAGCCTCCCGGTGGAGCATCCCGCCTCTGGGGCCAACGTCCTGACTTTC

D: -
size: -
J: TRBJ2-4
V: TRBV27
CDR3: CASSLSIQGRAKNIQYF
DNA: TGTGCCAGCAGTTTATCGATACAGGGAAGAGCCAAAAACATTCAGTACTTC

D: -
size: -
J: TRBJ1-3
V: TRBV5-4
CDR3: CASSERSGGAGNTIYF
DNA: TGTGCCAGCAGCGAACGCTCCGGGGGGGCTGGAAACACCATATATTTT

D: TRBD2
size: -
J: TRBJ2-5
V: TRBV5-4
CDR3: CASSLGGGRAQETQYF
DNA: TGTGCCAGCAGCTTGGGGGGCGGGAGGGCCCAAGAGACCCAGTACTTC

D: -
size: -
J: TRBJ2-5
V: TRBV18
CDR3: CASSPLRSRETQYF
DNA: TGTGCCAGCTCACCCTTGAGGAGTAGAGAGACCCAGTACTTC

D: TRBD1
size: -
J: TRBJ1-5
V: TRBV30
CDR3: CAWSSARGSQPQHF
DNA: TGTGCCTGGAGCTCCGCCAGGGGGAGTCAGCCCCAGCATTTT

D: -
size: -
J: TRBJ1-3
V: TRBV5-1
CDR3: CASSFGGLSSGNTIYF
DNA: TGCGCCAGCAGCTTCGGGGGGCTGAGCTCTGGAAACACCATATATTTT

D: TRBD2
size: -
J: TRBJ2-1
V: TRBV6-4
CDR3: CASSIRLAGGNEQFF
DNA: TGTGCCAGCAGTATCAGACTAGCGGGGGGCAATGAGCAGTTCTTC

D: -
size: once
J: TRBJ2-7
V: TRBV10-1
CDR3: CASSPKNFGSQVYEQYF
DNA: TGCGCCAGCAGTCCGAAGAATTTCGGGTCACAGGTCTACGAGCAGTACTTC

D: -
size: medium-sized
J: TRBJ2-7
V: TRBV2
CDR3: CASSGVGLYEQYF
DNA: TGTGCCAGCAGCGGAGTGGGGCTTTACGAGCAGTACTTC

D: TRBD2
size: -
J: TRBJ2-7
V: TRBV23-1
CDR3: CASSPGGGHSYEQYF
DNA: TGCGCCAGCAGCCCGGGAGGGGGTCATTCCTACGAGCAGTACTTC

D: TRBD1
size: -
J: TRBJ2-3
V: TRBV5-1
CDR3: CASSSIPGQGFSTDTQYF
DNA: TGCGCCAGCAGCTCCATCCCGGGACAGGGTTTCAGCACAGATACGCAGTATTTT

D: TRBD1
size: -
J: TRBJ2-5
V: TRBV5-1
CDR3: CASSGGTGQETQYF
DNA: TGCGCCAGCAGCGGGGGGACAGGCCAAGAGACCCAGTACTTC

D: -
size: -
J: TRBJ1-1
V: TRBV6-5
CDR3: CASVPGEGRGRAFF
DNA: TGTGCCAGCGTTCCCGGGGAGGGCCGGGGTAGGGCTTTCTTT

D: -
size: once
J: TRBJ2-1
V: TRBV6-4
CDR3: CASSDWSDKSEQFF
DNA: TGTGCCAGCAGTGACTGGTCCGACAAGAGTGAGCAGTTCTTC

D: TRBD1
size: -
J: TRBJ1-4
V: TRBV5-4
CDR3: CASSLGGGNEKLFF
DNA: TGTGCCAGCAGCTTGGGAGGGGGCAATGAAAAACTGTTTTTT

D: TRBD1
size: -
J: TRBJ1-5
V: TRBV6-5
CDR3: CASSYSKQGNQPQHF
DNA: TGTGCCAGCAGTTACTCGAAACAGGGGAATCAGCCCCAGCATTTT

D: -
size: -
J: TRBJ2-2
V: TRBV5-1
CDR3: CASSNGLTPNTGELFF
DNA: TGCGCCAGCAGTAATGGACTGACACCGAACACCGGGGAGCTGTTTTTT

D: -
size: -
J: TRBJ2-2
V: TRBV6-1
CDR3: CASSSFYTGELFF
DNA: TGTGCCAGCAGTTCCTTTTACACCGGGGAGCTGTTTTTT

D: -
size: -
J: TRBJ2-1
V: TRBV9
CDR3: CASSVGEGGSYNEQFF
DNA: TGTGCCAGCAGCGTAGGGGAGGGGGGTTCCTACAATGAGCAGTTCTTC

D: -
size: -
J: TRBJ2-7
V: TRBV28
CDR3: CASSLTGTYEQYF
DNA: TGTGCCAGCAGTTTAACAGGAACTTACGAGCAGTACTTC

D: TRBD2
size: -
J: TRBJ2-5
V: TRBV19
CDR3: CASSIVASGGQETQYF
DNA: TGTGCCAGTAGTATAGTAGCTAGCGGGGGGCAAGAGACCCAGTACTTC

D: TRBD1
size: -
J: TRBJ2-4
V: TRBV27
CDR3: CASSRAPTGGKDIQYF
DNA: TGTGCCAGCAGCCGGGCCCCAACAGGGGGCAAAGACATTCAGTACTTC

D: -
size: -
J: TRBJ2-1
V: TRBV14
CDR3: CASSRTGSGIYNEQFF
DNA: TGTGCCAGCAGCCGGACTGGGAGCGGAATATACAATGAGCAGTTCTTC

D: -
size: -
J: TRBJ2-1
V: TRBV6-6
CDR3: CASTQGHYNEQFF
DNA: TGTGCCAGCACCCAGGGACACTACAATGAGCAGTTCTTC

D: TRBD1
size: -
J: TRBJ2-3
V: TRBV7-2
CDR3: CASSLGYRGTDTQYF
DNA: TGTGCCAGCAGCTTAGGTTACAGGGGAACAGATACGCAGTATTTT

D: -
size: -
J: TRBJ2-1
V: TRBV13
CDR3: CASSSGLSNEQFF
DNA: TGTGCCAGCAGCTCCGGACTGTCCAATGAGCAGTTCTTC

D: TRBD2
size: -
J: TRBJ2-3
V: TRBV19
CDR3: CASSIGRLAGVRTDTQYF
DNA: TGTGCCAGTAGTATAGGCAGACTAGCGGGAGTTCGCACAGATACGCAGTATTTT

D: -
size: -
J: TRBJ2-1
V: TRBV10-2
CDR3: CASSELDNEQFF
DNA: TGCGCCAGCAGTGAGCTAGACAATGAGCAGTTCTTC

D: TRBD2
size: -
J: TRBJ2-7
V: TRBV6-5
CDR3: CASSYSISGTYEQYF
DNA: TGTGCCAGCAGTTACTCAATTAGCGGGACCTACGAGCAGTACTTC

D: TRBD1
size: -
J: TRBJ2-5
V: TRBV28
CDR3: CASRGTGQETQYF
DNA: TGTGCCAGCAGGGGGACAGGCCAAGAGACCCAGTACTTC

D: -
size: once
J: TRBJ1-1
V: TRBV27
CDR3: CASSTQGRNTEAFF
DNA: TGTGCCAGCAGTACTCAGGGGAGGAACACTGAAGCTTTCTTT

D: TRBD2
size: -
J: TRBJ2-3
V: TRBV7-9
CDR3: CASSLALTPGGPPTDTQYF
DNA: TGTGCCAGCAGCTTAGCTTTGACGCCGGGAGGGCCTCCCACAGATACGCAGTATTTT

D: TRBD1
size: -
J: TRBJ2-7
V: TRBV30
CDR3: CAWSGTGNSYEQYF
DNA: TGTGCCTGGAGCGGGACAGGCAACTCCTACGAGCAGTACTTC

D: -
size: few
J: TRBJ1-3
V: TRBV6-1
CDR3: CASSEAQGTTRNTIYF
DNA: TGTGCCAGCAGTGAAGCTCAGGGGACGACGCGAAACACCATATATTTT

D: -
size: -
J: TRBJ1-3
V: TRBV7-2
CDR3: CASSLGTGSGNTIYF
DNA: TGTGCCAGCAGCTTAGGCACAGGATCTGGAAACACCATATATTTT

D: TRBD1
size: -
J: TRBJ2-7
V: TRBV7-2
CDR3: CASSWTGGNEQYF
DNA: TGTGCCAGCAGCTGGACAGGGGGCAACGAGCAGTACTTC

D: TRBD1
size: -
J: TRBJ1-2
V: TRBV29-1
CDR3: CSAKEGAEGYGYTF
DNA: TGCAGCGCAAAGGAGGGGGCTGAAGGCTATGGCTACACCTTC

D: -
size: -
J: TRBJ1-2
V: TRBV7-8
CDR3: CASSLAPGRSGYTF
DNA: TGTGCCAGCAGCTTAGCCCCAGGGCGGTCTGGCTACACCTTC

D: -
size: -
J: TRBJ2-7
V: TRBV28
CDR3: CASSLNPSEQYF
DNA: TGTGCCAGCAGTTTAAATCCGAGCGAGCAGTACTTC